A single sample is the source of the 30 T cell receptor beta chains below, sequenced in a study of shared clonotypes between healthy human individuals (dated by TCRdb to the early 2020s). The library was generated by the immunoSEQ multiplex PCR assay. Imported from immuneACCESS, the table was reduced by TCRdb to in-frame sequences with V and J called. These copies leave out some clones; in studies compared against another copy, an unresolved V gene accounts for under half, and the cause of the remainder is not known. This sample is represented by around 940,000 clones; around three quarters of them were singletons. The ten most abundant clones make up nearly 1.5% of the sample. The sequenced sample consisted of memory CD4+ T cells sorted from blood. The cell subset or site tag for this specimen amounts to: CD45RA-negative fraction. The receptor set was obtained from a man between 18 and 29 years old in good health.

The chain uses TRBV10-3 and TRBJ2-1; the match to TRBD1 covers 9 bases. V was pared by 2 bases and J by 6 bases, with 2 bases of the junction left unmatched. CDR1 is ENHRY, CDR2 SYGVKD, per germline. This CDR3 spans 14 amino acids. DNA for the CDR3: TGTGCCATCAGTGAGGGACAGGGGCCCAATGAGCAGTTCTTC. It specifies CAISEGQGPNEQFF.

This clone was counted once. CDR3 amino acids: CASSSGSGGLTEAFF. CDR3 in DNA: TGTGCCAGCAGCTCCGGGTCGGGGGGACTCACTGAAGCTTTCTTT. The chain has TRBV7-9 and TRBJ1-1, with D perhaps matching TRBD1 (5 bases). V lost 4 bases to trimming and J lost 4 bases, with 16 bases between them. There are 15 residues in the CDR3. Germline CDR1 SEHNR, CDR2 FQNEAQ (reference sequence).

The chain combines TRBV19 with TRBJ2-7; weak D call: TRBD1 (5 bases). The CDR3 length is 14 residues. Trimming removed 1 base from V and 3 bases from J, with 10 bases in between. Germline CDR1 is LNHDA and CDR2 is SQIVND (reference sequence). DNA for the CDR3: TGTGCCAGTAGTATAGGGGCCAGGGACTACGAGCAGTACTTC. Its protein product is CASSIGARDYEQYF.

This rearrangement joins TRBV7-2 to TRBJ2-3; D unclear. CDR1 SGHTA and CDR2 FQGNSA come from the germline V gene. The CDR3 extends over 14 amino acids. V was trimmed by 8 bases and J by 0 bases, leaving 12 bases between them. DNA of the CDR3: TGTGCCAGCGGCCGAAGGGCAAGCACAGATACGCAGTATTTT. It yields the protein CASGRRASTDTQYF.

The CDR3 bases are TGTGCCAGCAGCTTAGGCCGGGTACGATCCTACGAGCAGTACTTC. Translation: CASSLGRVRSYEQYF. The chain recombines TRBV7-2 with TRBJ2-7; D gene unclear. This CDR3 contains 15 residues. V lost 1 base to trimming and J lost 1 base, with 11 bases between them. Germline CDR1 reads SGHTA; CDR2 reads FQGNSA.

The CDR3, as DNA: TGCGCCACAAGCCCGGCTAACTCCTACGAGCAGTACTTC. Translating gives CATSPANSYEQYF. The V call is TRBV5-1, the J call TRBJ2-7; D remains ambiguous. Germline assignment: CDR1 SGHRS and CDR2 YFSETQ. Deletions cut 9 bases from V and 0 bases from J, with 13 bases between. The CDR3 covers 13 residues.

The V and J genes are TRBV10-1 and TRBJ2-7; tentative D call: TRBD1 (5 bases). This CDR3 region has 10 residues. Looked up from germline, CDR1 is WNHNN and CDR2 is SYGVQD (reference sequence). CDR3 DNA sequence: TGCGCGCACAGGCACAGGGAGCAGTACTTC. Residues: CAHRHREQYF.

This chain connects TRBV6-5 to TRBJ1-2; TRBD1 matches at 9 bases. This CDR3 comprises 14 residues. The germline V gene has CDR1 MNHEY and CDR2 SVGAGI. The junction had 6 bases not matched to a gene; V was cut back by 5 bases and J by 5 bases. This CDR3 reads CASSPGTGIYGYTF. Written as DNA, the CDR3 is TGTGCCAGCAGTCCCGGGACAGGGATATATGGCTACACCTTC.

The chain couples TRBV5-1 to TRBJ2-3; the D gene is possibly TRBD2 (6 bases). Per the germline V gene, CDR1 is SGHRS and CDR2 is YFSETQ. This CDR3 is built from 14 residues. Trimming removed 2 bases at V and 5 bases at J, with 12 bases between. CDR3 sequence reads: CASSFSGSGDTQYF. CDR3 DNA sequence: TGCGCCAGCAGCTTTTCCGGGAGTGGAGATACGCAGTATTTT.

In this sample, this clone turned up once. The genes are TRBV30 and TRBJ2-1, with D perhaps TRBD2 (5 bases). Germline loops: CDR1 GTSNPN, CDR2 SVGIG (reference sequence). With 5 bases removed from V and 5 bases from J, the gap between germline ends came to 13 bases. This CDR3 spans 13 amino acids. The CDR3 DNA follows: TGTGCCTGGGCGAGGAGCGGTAACAATGAGCAGTTCTTC. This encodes CAWARSGNNEQFF.

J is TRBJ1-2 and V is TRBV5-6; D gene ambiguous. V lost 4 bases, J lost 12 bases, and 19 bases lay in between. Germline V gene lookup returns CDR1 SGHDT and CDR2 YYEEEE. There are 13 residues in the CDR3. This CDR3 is CASSPPERSPDTF. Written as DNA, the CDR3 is TGTGCCAGCAGCCCCCCCGAAAGGAGCCCGGACACCTTC.

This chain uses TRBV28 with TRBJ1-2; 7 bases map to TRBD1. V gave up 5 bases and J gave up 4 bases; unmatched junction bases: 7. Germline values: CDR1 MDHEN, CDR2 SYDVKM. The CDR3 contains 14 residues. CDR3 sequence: CASSLLQGFYGYTF. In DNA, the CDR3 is TGTGCCAGCAGTCTTCTACAGGGGTTCTATGGCTACACCTTC.

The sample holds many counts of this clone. For the CDR3, the DNA is TGTGCCAGCAGCTCCGGGGGGGCTCTCACAGATACGCAGTATTTT. Its protein is CASSSGGALTDTQYF. V and J are TRBV11-3 and TRBJ2-3; 8 bases map to TRBD2. Trimming cost V 4 bases and J 2 bases; bases outside gene matches: 5. CDR3 length: 15 residues. The germline gives CDR1 SGHNT, CDR2 YENEEA.

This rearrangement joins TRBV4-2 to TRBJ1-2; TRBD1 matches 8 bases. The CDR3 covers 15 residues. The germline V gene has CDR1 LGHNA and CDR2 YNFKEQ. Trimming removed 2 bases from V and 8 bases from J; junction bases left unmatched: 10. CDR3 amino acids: CASSQLDRGLSGYTF. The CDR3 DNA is TGTGCCAGCAGCCAACTTGACAGGGGCCTCTCGGGCTACACCTTC.

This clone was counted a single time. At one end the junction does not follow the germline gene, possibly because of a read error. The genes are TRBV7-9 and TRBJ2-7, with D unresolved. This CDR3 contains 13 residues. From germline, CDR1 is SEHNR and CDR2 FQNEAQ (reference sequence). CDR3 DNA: TGTGCCAGCAGCTGGGGTAGCTCCCACGAGCAGTACTTC. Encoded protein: CASSWGSSHEQYF.

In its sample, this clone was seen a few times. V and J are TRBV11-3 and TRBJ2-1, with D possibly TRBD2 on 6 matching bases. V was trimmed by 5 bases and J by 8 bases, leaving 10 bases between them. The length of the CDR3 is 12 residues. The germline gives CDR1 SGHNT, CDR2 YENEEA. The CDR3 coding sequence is TGTGCCAGCAGCCATAGCGGCCATGAGCAGTTCTTC. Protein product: CASSHSGHEQFF.

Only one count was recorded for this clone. CDR3 nucleotides: TGTGCCAGCAGCAAGGGACTAGCTTTAAACACCGGGGAGCTGTTTTTT. It translates to CASSKGLALNTGELFF. V and J are TRBV2 and TRBJ2-2; 9 nucleotides match TRBD2. This CDR3 has 16 residues. Germline CDR1 is SNHLY and CDR2 is FYNNEI. V was pared by 6 bases and J by 2 bases, with 7 bases of the junction left unmatched.

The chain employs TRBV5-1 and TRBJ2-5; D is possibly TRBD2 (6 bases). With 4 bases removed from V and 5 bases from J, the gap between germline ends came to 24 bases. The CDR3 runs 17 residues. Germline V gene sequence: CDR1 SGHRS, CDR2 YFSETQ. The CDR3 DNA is TGCGCCAGCAGCCTTGCGGGACCAACCCAGGTGGTGGAGACCCAGTACTTC. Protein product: CASSLAGPTQVVETQYF.

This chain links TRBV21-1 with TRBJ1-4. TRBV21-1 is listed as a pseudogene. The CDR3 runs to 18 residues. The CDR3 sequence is CASRLSSAPTLPNEKLFF. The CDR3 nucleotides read TGTGCCAGCAGACTCAGTTCGGCACCCACCCTCCCTAATGAAAAACTGTTTTTT.

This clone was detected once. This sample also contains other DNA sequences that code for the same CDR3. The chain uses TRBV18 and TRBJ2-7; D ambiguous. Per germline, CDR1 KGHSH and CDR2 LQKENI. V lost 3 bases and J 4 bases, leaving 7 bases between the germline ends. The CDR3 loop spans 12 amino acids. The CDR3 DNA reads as TGTGCCAGCTCACCGACCGGATACGAGCAGTACTTC. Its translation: CASSPTGYEQYF.

CDR3 loop: CASSEQGSGEQYF. The CDR3 nucleotides read TGTGCCAGCAGTGAACAGGGTTCTGGCGAGCAGTACTTC. This chain joins TRBV6-1 and TRBJ2-7, with a possible D match to TRBD1 (5 bases). Germline CDR1 is MNHNS and CDR2 is SASEGT. Trimming took off 2 bases at V and 6 bases at J, with 11 bases between the two ends. The CDR3 sequence is 13 residues long.

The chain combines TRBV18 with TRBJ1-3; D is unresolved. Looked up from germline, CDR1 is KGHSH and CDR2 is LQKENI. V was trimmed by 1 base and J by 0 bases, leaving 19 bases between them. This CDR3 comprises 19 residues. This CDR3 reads CASSPRSPLELGSGNTIYF. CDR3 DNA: TGTGCCAGCTCACCACGGTCCCCCTTGGAGCTTGGCTCTGGAAACACCATATATTTT.

The DNA of the CDR3 is TGTGCCAGTAGTCCTGGGGGAGGCCCTAACACTGAAGCTTTCTTT. As protein: CASSPGGGPNTEAFF. The V call is TRBV19, the J call TRBJ1-1, with D maybe TRBD1 (5 bases). Trimming removed 5 bases from V and 2 bases from J, with 15 bases in between. The length of the CDR3 is 15 residues. CDR1 is LNHDA and CDR2 is SQIVND in the germline V gene (reference sequence).

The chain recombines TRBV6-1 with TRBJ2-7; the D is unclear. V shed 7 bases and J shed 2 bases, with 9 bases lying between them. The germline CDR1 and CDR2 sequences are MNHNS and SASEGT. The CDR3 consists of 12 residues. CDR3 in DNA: TGTGCCAGCACCAGGCAGACCTACGAGCAGTACTTC. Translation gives CASTRQTYEQYF.

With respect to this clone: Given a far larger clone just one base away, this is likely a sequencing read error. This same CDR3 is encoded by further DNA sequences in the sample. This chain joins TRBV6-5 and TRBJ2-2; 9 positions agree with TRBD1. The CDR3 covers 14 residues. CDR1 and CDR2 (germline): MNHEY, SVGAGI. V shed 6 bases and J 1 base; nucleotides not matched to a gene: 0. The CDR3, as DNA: TGTGCCAGCAGGGGACAGGGGAACACCGGGGAGCTGTTTTTT. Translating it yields CASRGQGNTGELFF.

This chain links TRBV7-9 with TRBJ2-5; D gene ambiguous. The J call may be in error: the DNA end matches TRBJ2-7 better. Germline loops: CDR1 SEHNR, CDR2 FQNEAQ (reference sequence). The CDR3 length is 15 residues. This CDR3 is CASSLSGILTYEQYF. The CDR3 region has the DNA TGTGCCAGCAGCCTCTCCGGAATCCTCACTTACGAGCAGTACTTC.

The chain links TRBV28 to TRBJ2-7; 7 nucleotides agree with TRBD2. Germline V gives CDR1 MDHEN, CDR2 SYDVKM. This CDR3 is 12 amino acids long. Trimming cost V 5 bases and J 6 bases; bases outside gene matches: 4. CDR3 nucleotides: TGTGCCAGCAGTCTACAGCGGGGCGAGCAGTACTTC. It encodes CASSLQRGEQYF. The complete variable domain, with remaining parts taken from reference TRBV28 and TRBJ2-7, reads DVKVTQSSRYLVKRTGEKVFLECVQDMDHENMFWYRQDPGLGLRLIYFSYDVKMKEKGDIPEGYSVSREKKERFSLILESASTNQTSMYLCASSLQRGEQYFGPGTRLTVT.

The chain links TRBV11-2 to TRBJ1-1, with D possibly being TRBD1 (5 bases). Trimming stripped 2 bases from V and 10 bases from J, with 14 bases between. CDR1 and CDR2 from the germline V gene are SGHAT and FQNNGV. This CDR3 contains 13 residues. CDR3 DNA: TGTGCCAGCAGCTTATACGATGGGCAGGGAGCTTTCTTT. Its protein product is CASSLYDGQGAFF.

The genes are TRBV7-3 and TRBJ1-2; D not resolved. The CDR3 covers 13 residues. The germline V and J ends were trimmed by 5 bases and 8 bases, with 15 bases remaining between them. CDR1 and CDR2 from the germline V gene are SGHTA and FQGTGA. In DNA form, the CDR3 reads TGTGCCAGCAGCCCGAAGGTGGCAGGCGGCTACACCTTC. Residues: CASSPKVAGGYTF.

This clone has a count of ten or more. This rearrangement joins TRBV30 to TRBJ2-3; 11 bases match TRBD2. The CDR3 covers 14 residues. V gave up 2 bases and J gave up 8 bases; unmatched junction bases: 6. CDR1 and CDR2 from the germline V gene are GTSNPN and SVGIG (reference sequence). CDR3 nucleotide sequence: TGTGCCTGGAGTATTAGCGGGAGGGGGGGTACGCAGTATTTT. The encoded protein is CAWSISGRGGTQYF.